The source of this TCR beta chain is a study of tumor-infiltrating lymphocytes in oesophageal squamous cell carcinoma. There are many counts of this clonotype. The CDR3 length is 15 residues. The V gene lost 6 bases and the J gene lost 3 bases, with 15 bases spanning the gap. The V gene's germline CDR1 is SGHRS and CDR2 YFSETQ. TCRdb re-derived calls from the PCR reads in MiXCR, one entry per CDR3 protein. The data show approximately 21,000 distinct CDR3 sequences, around two fifths seen once. Material for sequencing was esophageal tumor tissue. The TCR was taken from a male donor with esophageal squamous cell carcinoma. This chain uses TRBV5-1 with TRBJ2-2; D is uncertain. The CDR3 nucleotides are TGCGCCAGCACCCCCCTAAATGGGGACACCGGGGAGCTGTTTTTT. This codes for CASTPLNGDTGELFF.